This T cell receptor beta chain derives from a study of shared clonotypes between healthy human individuals. Clones were read by immunoSEQ multiplex PCR, and TCRdb kept only the in-frame ones, dropping some. The sample yields 2 million to 2.5 million clones, nearly 97% seen once. Sequencing used naive CD4+ T cells sorted from blood. As to subset: CD45RA+ positively selected. This TCR derives from a man between 18 and 29 years old in good health.

DNA for the CDR3: TGCGCCAGCAGGCGGGGGGGCGTAGATACGCAGTATTTT. Amino acids: CASRRGGVDTQYF. This rearrangement joins TRBV5-1 to TRBJ2-3, with 9 bases matching TRBD2. Germline V gene data show CDR1 as SGHRS and CDR2 as YFSETQ. V dropped 5 bases and J dropped 5; count of bases not matched to a gene: 3. The CDR3 length is 13 residues.